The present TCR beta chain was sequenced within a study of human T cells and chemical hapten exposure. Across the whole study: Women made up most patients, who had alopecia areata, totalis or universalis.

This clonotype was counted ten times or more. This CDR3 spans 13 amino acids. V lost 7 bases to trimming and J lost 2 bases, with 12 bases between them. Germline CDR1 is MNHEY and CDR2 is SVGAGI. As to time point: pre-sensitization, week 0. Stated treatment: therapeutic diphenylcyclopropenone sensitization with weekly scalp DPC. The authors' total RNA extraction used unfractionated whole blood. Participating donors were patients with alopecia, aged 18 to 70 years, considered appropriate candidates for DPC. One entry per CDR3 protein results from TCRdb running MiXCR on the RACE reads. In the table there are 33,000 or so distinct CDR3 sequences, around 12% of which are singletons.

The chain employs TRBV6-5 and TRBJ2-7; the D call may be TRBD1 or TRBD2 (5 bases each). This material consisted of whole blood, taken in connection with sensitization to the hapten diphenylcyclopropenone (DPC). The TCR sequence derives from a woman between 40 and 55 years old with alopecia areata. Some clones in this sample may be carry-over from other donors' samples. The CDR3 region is CASTGTQTYEQYF. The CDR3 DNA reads TGTGCCAGCACCGGGACGCAAACCTACGAGCAGTACTTC.